These 25 T cell receptor beta chains were all obtained from the same sample, sequenced in a study of T cell clonotyping in hematopoietic cell transplantation (dated by TCRdb to about 2021). Library creation used the immunoSEQ multiplex PCR assay. Drawn from immuneACCESS, this table holds only the in-frame rearrangements with V and J called that TCRdb kept. Clones are partly lost; checked studies trace under half to an unresolved V gene and leave the rest unexplained. The sample table lists tens of thousands of clones, approximately 95% of them with a count of one. In total, the top ten clones hold about 0.91% of the sample. Sequencing was performed on peripheral blood mononuclear cells. The receptors here all came from a man under 40 in good health. Some clones in this sample may be carry-over from other donors' samples.

The V and J genes are TRBV9 and TRBJ2-3; 12 bases align to TRBD2. Losses at the gene ends were 4 bases for V and 0 bases for J; bases not matched to a gene: 9. Germline lookup yields CDR1 SGDLS and CDR2 YYNGEE. The CDR3 sequence is 18 residues long. The CDR3 DNA reads as TGTGCCAGCAGCCCCGGGACTAGCGGGCCCTATAGCACAGATACGCAGTATTTT. Protein sequence: CASSPGTSGPYSTDTQYF.

This chain connects TRBV7-9 to TRBJ2-2, with 7 bases lining up with TRBD2. The CDR3 contains 19 residues. J was trimmed by 6 bases and V by 5 bases; bases with no gene match: 21. Germline V gives CDR1 SEHNR, CDR2 FQNEAQ (reference sequence). CDR3 residues: CASSPPVGWEGLEAGELFF. CDR3 sequence (DNA): TGTGCCAGCAGCCCCCCGGTGGGATGGGAGGGCCTAGAAGCCGGGGAGCTGTTTTTT.

J is TRBJ2-7 and V is TRBV7-6, with a weak D call TRBD2 (5 bases). Germline CDR1 reads SGHVS; CDR2 reads FNYEAQ. The ends were cut back, 5 bases at V and 2 bases at J, with 13 bases in the middle. The CDR3 extends over 14 amino acids. The CDR3 loop reads CASSATIDPYEQYF. The CDR3 DNA reads TGTGCCAGCAGCGCGACTATCGACCCCTACGAGCAGTACTTC.

J is TRBJ2-3 and V is TRBV4-2; a weak D match, TRBD2 (5 bases). This CDR3 is built from 14 residues. Per the germline V gene, CDR1 is LGHNA and CDR2 is YNFKEQ. The ends were cut back, 1 base at V and 0 bases at J, with 5 bases in the middle. CDR3 protein: CASSQGGSTDTQYF. The CDR3 nucleotides read TGTGCCAGCAGCCAAGGCGGGAGCACAGATACGCAGTATTTT.

The rearrangement joins TRBV30 to TRBJ2-1; no definite D call. The CDR3 runs 16 residues. CDR1 and CDR2 from the germline V gene are GTSNPN and SVGIG (reference sequence). Trimming cost V 0 bases and J 7 bases, with 19 bases left between them. CDR3 region: CAWSVRRKPIFNEQFF. CDR3 bases: TGTGCCTGGAGTGTACGACGAAAGCCCATCTTTAATGAGCAGTTCTTC.

The count of this clone is one. The genes are TRBV19 and TRBJ1-3; 9 bases are shared with TRBD1. Germline V gives CDR1 LNHDA, CDR2 SQIVND (reference sequence). The V segment lost 6 bases and the J segment 3 bases; nucleotides outside the gene matches: 12. This CDR3 region has 17 residues. CDR3 in amino acids: CASSEQGATFSGNTIYF. CDR3 sequence (DNA): TGTGCCAGTAGCGAACAGGGGGCAACCTTTAGTGGAAACACCATATATTTT.

The chain joins TRBV27 to TRBJ1-5, with TRBD1 as a possible D gene (5 bases). The CDR3 consists of 15 residues. Germline CDR1 MNHEY, CDR2 SMNVEV (reference sequence). Between the trimmed V and J ends, which lost 1 base and 3 bases, there was a span of 10 bases. This CDR3 reads CASSLWGGPNQPQHF. For the CDR3, the DNA is TGTGCCAGCAGTTTATGGGGCGGACCCAATCAGCCCCAGCATTTT.

This chain joins TRBV10-3 and TRBJ2-2; D unclear. Looked up from germline, CDR1 is ENHRY and CDR2 is SYGVKD. Trimming took off 0 bases at V and 4 bases at J, with 9 bases between the two ends. This CDR3 spans 15 amino acids. The CDR3 nucleotides read TGTGCCATCAGTGAGTCGACTCCGGGCACCGGGGAGCTGTTTTTT. Encoded protein: CAISESTPGTGELFF.

This chain connects TRBV7-8 to TRBJ2-1; D might be TRBD2 (7 bases). Germline lookup yields CDR1 SGHVS and CDR2 FQNEAQ. This CDR3 contains 17 residues. The ends were cut back, 1 base at V and 6 bases at J, with 19 bases in the middle. This chain's CDR3 is CASSLDVGRGGGNEQFF. The DNA of the CDR3 is TGTGCCAGCAGCTTAGATGTGGGAAGGGGAGGGGGCAATGAGCAGTTCTTC.

The rearrangement uses TRBV7-3 and TRBJ1-1, with no clear D. The V gene's germline CDR1 is SGHTA and CDR2 FQGTGA. The CDR3 runs 13 residues. The V end lost 2 bases, the J end lost 5 bases, and 9 bases lay between the germline ends. In DNA form, the CDR3 reads TGTGCCAGCAGCTTAGGGGTCTTGACTGAAGCTTTCTTT. Translation: CASSLGVLTEAFF.

V is TRBV19 and J is TRBJ1-2; possible D gene TRBD1, 6 bases. V was clipped by 1 base and J by 2 bases, with 11 bases between them. Germline CDR1 is LNHDA and CDR2 is SQIVND (reference sequence). The CDR3 is 15 residues long. CDR3 nucleotides: TGTGCCAGTAGTATAGCGTATACAGGGAACTATGGCTACACCTTC. It translates to CASSIAYTGNYGYTF. The entire variable domain, with the rest obtained from reference TRBV19 and TRBJ1-2, is as follows: DGGITQSPKYLFRKEGQNVTLSCEQNLNHDAMYWYRQDPGQGLRLIYYSQIVNDFQKGDIAEGYSVSREKKESFPLTVTSAQKNPTAFYLCASSIAYTGNYGYTFGSGTRLTVV.

The chain combines TRBV9 with TRBJ1-1; tentative D call: TRBD1 (5 bases). Trimming cost V 3 bases and J 8 bases, with 14 bases left between them. The germline V gene has CDR1 SGDLS and CDR2 YYNGEE. The CDR3 is 13 amino acids. The CDR3 loop reads CASSAGGVSEAFF. The CDR3 nucleotides read TGTGCCAGCAGCGCCGGAGGGGTATCCGAAGCTTTCTTT.

This clone showed up just once. CDR3 in amino acids: CASSDDPGLAGYNEQFF. CDR3 DNA: TGTGCCAGCAGCGATGACCCGGGACTAGCGGGTTACAATGAGCAGTTCTTC. This rearrangement joins TRBV9 to TRBJ2-1, with 12 bases matching TRBD2. With 3 bases clipped from V and 4 bases from J, the junction kept 8 bases outside the gene matches. Germline-derived CDR1 and CDR2 are SGDLS and YYNGEE. The CDR3 totals 17 residues.

The chain couples TRBV5-1 to TRBJ2-5; no definite D call. Trimming left V 4 bases short and J 2 bases short, with 6 bases between. The CDR3 consists of 12 residues. Germline V gene lookup returns CDR1 SGHRS and CDR2 YFSETQ. The CDR3 bases are TGCGCCAGCAGCGCTGATCAAGAGACCCAGTACTTC. Amino acids: CASSADQETQYF.

The chain uses TRBV11-3 and TRBJ1-3, with D hard to call. Germline values: CDR1 SGHNT, CDR2 YENEEA. The CDR3 consists of 19 residues. Trimming shortened V by 0 bases and J by 4 bases, and 22 bases separated the two germline ends. CDR3 sequence (DNA): TGTGCCAGCAGCTTAGAATTCGCGTCGCGGGGATCGGCAGGAAACACCATATATTTT. It encodes CASSLEFASRGSAGNTIYF.

Only one count was recorded for this clone. This chain uses TRBV11-3 with TRBJ2-5; perhaps D is TRBD1 or TRBD2 (5 bases each). Germline CDR1 reads SGHNT; CDR2 reads YENEEA. This CDR3 comprises 14 residues. The ends were cut back, 2 bases at V and 5 bases at J, with 12 bases in the middle. The CDR3, as DNA: TGTGCCAGCAGCTTATTTGAGGGGCACGAGACCCAGTACTTC. This encodes CASSLFEGHETQYF.

The rearrangement joins TRBV10-3 to TRBJ1-1, with 7 bases fitting TRBD1. Trimming at V came to 6 bases and at J to 9 bases, leaving 7 bases not matched to a gene. The CDR3 extends over 12 amino acids. Germline V gene lookup returns CDR1 ENHRY and CDR2 SYGVKD. The CDR3 spells CAISPDREQAFF. In DNA form, the CDR3 reads TGTGCCATCAGCCCAGACAGGGAACAAGCTTTCTTT.

The rearrangement uses TRBV10-2 and TRBJ1-5, with 9 nucleotides matching TRBD1. Germline CDR1 WSHSY, CDR2 SAAADI. J gave up 0 bases and V 6 bases, and 9 bases lay outside the gene matches. CDR3 length: 17 residues. The CDR3 spells CASRGGQGSFSNQPQHF. As DNA, the CDR3 is TGCGCCAGCAGGGGGGGACAGGGAAGTTTTAGCAATCAGCCCCAGCATTTT.

This sequence joins TRBV5-8 and TRBJ2-5; 7 bases match TRBD1. CDR1 and CDR2 from the germline V gene are SGHTS and YDEGEE. The J segment lost 5 bases and the V segment lost 4 bases, leaving 8 bases of the junction unmatched. The CDR3 covers 14 residues. As DNA, the CDR3 is TGTGCCAGCAGCCCACTGACAGGGCTGGAGACCCAGTACTTC. Encoded protein: CASSPLTGLETQYF.

The chain combines TRBV14 with TRBJ2-2, with D hard to call. The CDR3 extends over 14 amino acids. The germline V gene encodes CDR1 SGHDN and CDR2 FVKESK. Trimming took 4 bases from V and 4 from J, leaving 10 bases between them. DNA of the CDR3: TGTGCCAGCAGCCGGGGATCAACCACCGGGGAGCTGTTTTTT. Translated, it gives CASSRGSTTGELFF.

V usage is TRBV19 and J usage is TRBJ2-1; D possibly corresponds to TRBD1 (5 bases). Germline V gene sequence: CDR1 LNHDA, CDR2 SQIVND (reference sequence). CDR3 length: 15 residues. V gave up 9 bases and J gave up 4 bases, with 19 bases separating them. CDR3 DNA sequence: TGTGCCAGCAAACAACAGGCTGGGGTTTACAATGAGCAGTTCTTC. Encoded protein: CASKQQAGVYNEQFF.

The chain uses TRBV29-1 and TRBJ2-1; 10 bases line up with TRBD2. Trimming removed 7 bases from V and 4 bases from J; junction bases left unmatched: 7. Germline V gene data show CDR1 as SQVTM and CDR2 as ANQGSEA. The CDR3 sequence is 14 residues long. The CDR3 sequence: CSAPASGSYNEQFF. CDR3 DNA sequence: TGCAGCGCCCCTGCTAGCGGGAGTTACAATGAGCAGTTCTTC.

V usage is TRBV9 and J usage is TRBJ2-7; unclear D gene. Between the trimmed V and J ends, which lost 4 bases and 3 bases, there was a span of 14 bases. This CDR3 has 14 amino acids. Germline-derived CDR1 and CDR2 are SGDLS and YYNGEE. The CDR3 nucleotides read TGTGCCAGCAGCCCCTCTCATAGGGTCTACGAGCAGTACTTC. It encodes CASSPSHRVYEQYF.

The chain combines TRBV2 with TRBJ1-1; perhaps TRBD1 as D (5 bases). The V gene's germline CDR1 is SNHLY and CDR2 FYNNEI. V was clipped by 5 bases and J by 0 bases, with 19 bases between them. CDR3 length: 17 residues. CDR3 bases: TGTGCCAGCAGTCGAACCCCTCTGGGGGAGATGAACACTGAAGCTTTCTTT. It translates to CASSRTPLGEMNTEAFF.

The CDR3 DNA is TGTGCCAGCAGTGAAGCGGGAGCAGGGTATCGTACTGAAGCTTTCTTT. Translating gives CASSEAGAGYRTEAFF. J is TRBJ1-1 and V is TRBV6-1; weak D call: TRBD1 (5 bases). The germline V gene has CDR1 MNHNS and CDR2 SASEGT. This CDR3 contains 16 residues. Trimming stripped 0 bases from V and 5 bases from J, with 16 bases between.